The 25 T cell receptor beta chains below all came from one sample that was sequenced in a study of T cells in women clearing cervical HPV infection. The data were produced by immunoSEQ multiplex PCR, yet TCRdb's version contains in-frame clones alone and is incomplete. Recorded for this sample: approximately 16,000 clones. Sequenced sample: blood buffy coat. All receptors come from a woman aged 18 to 69 with a cervical HPV16 infection that either progressed to CIN3+ or cleared (not recorded which).

Worth noting for this clone: The missing CDR3 end, 3 residues past where the read stops, is filled in from the germline J gene. V gene TRBV19 combines with J gene TRBJ2-6, with D possibly being TRBD2 (5 bases). V shed 3 bases and J shed 2 bases, with 8 bases lying between them. This CDR3 spans 15 amino acids. Germline CDR1 LNHDA, CDR2 SQIVND (reference sequence). CDR3 sequence: CASSISDTGANVLTF. The sequenced part of the CDR3 DNA is TGTGCCAGTAGTATTAGCGACACTGGGGCCAACGTC.

For this clone: The missing CDR3 end, 3 residues past where the read stops, is filled in from the germline J gene. The genes are TRBV18 and TRBJ2-4; D unresolved. CDR3 length: 15 residues. Germline assignment: CDR1 KGHSH and CDR2 LQKENI. The sequenced part of the CDR3 DNA is TGTGCCAGCTCACCAACGATCGACAACTTCTATGGT. This translates into CASSPTIDNFYG. The whole CDR3 protein reads CASSPTIDNFYGQYF.

Of note for this clone: The read gets to within 3 residues of the CDR3 end, and the germline J gene fills in the rest. The chain combines TRBV28 with TRBJ1-1; D gene uncertain. The CDR3 totals 15 residues. CDR1 MDHEN and CDR2 SYDVKM come from the germline V gene. Trimming cost V 8 bases and J 0 bases, with 16 bases left between them. The CDR3 spells CASRGGAQMNTEAFF. The sequenced CDR3 bases are TGTGCCAGCCGGGGTGGTGCCCAGATGAACACTGAA. The variable domain in full, with the rest retrieved from reference TRBV28 and TRBJ1-1, is DVKVTQSSRYLVKRTGEKVFLECVQDMDHENMFWYRQDPGLGLRLIYFSYDVKMKEKGDIPEGYSVSREKKERFSLILESASTNQTSMYLCASRGGAQMNTEAFFGQGTRLTVV.

Comment on this clone: The read gets to within 3 residues of the CDR3 end, and the germline J gene fills in the rest. This chain joins TRBV5-8 and TRBJ2-3; maybe TRBD1 (6 bases). CDR1 and CDR2 (germline): SGHTS, YDEGEE. This CDR3 is built from 13 residues. The CDR3 is CAGSTGYSFTQYF. The CDR3 DNA, read in part, is TGTGCCGGCTCAACAGGGTACAGTTTCACG.

On this clone itself: The missing CDR3 end, 3 residues past where the read stops, is filled in from the germline J gene. The chain combines TRBV14 with TRBJ1-4; TRBD1 might be the D (6 bases). The CDR3 consists of 18 residues. From germline, CDR1 is SGHDN and CDR2 FVKESK. Partial CDR3 DNA: TGTGCCAGCAGCTCCCAAACCACCGGGACATCGGTGAATTCACCA. Residues: CASSSQTTGTSVNSP. The full CDR3 is CASSSQTTGTSVNSPLFF.

Note on this clone: The CDR3 end is not reached by the read, which stops 3 residues before it; the germline J gene fills it in. The chain carries TRBV20-1 and TRBJ2-5, with D perhaps matching TRBD1 (5 bases). The V gene's germline CDR1 is DFQATT and CDR2 SNEGSKA (reference sequence). V lost 1 base and J lost 5, with 14 bases in between. The CDR3 totals 14 residues. CDR3: CSARAGRAGETQYF. CDR3 bases read: TGCAGTGCTAGAGCGGGCAGGGCTGGTGAGACC.

By frequency, this clone registers medium-sized. The read finishes 3 residues shy of the CDR3 end, and the germline J gene is used to complete it. The V gene is TRBV20-1, the J gene TRBJ2-4; D possibly corresponds to TRBD2 (6 bases). Germline V gene lookup returns CDR1 DFQATT and CDR2 SNEGSKA (reference sequence). The CDR3 is 15 amino acids. V was pared by 2 bases and J by 6 bases, with 17 bases between. The CDR3 DNA, read in part, is TGCAGTGCTAGACCCGGGACTGCCGAGAGAAACATT. Its translation: CSARPGTAERNI. The full CDR3 reads CSARPGTAERNIQYF.

In the case of this clone: The read is 3 residues too short to cover the CDR3 end, so that end is filled in from the germline J gene. This chain joins TRBV10-3 and TRBJ1-5, with D uncertain. CDR1 is ENHRY and CDR2 is SYGVKD in the germline V gene. The CDR3 runs to 12 residues. The ends were cut back, 5 bases at V and 4 bases at J, with 6 bases in the middle. The CDR3 region is CAISPNNQPQHF. Incomplete CDR3 DNA: TGTGCCATCAGTCCAAATAATCAGCCC.

About this clone itself: The missing CDR3 end, 3 residues past where the read stops, is filled in from the germline J gene. The chain joins TRBV5-1 to TRBJ2-7; 7 bases line up with TRBD2. The CDR3 sequence is 17 residues long. V was clipped by 4 bases and J by 3 bases; unmatched bases: 16. Germline CDR1 is SGHRS and CDR2 is YFSETQ. This CDR3 reads CASSRTFSSGVGYEQYF. The CDR3 bases that were read are TGCGCCAGCAGCCGAACCTTCTCAAGCGGGGTTGGCTACGAG.

This clone is classed as medium-sized by frequency. The read terminates 3 residues ahead of where the CDR3 ends, so the germline J gene completes it. The V and J genes are TRBV7-3 and TRBJ2-1, with 8 positions matching TRBD2. The germline CDR1 and CDR2 sequences are SGHTA and FQGTGA. The CDR3 is 16 amino acids. The V segment lost 3 bases and the J segment 4 bases; nucleotides outside the gene matches: 8. The covered CDR3 bases are TGTGCCAGCAGCTTCGACGGGGGGGTTACTTACAATGAG. This sequence encodes CASSFDGGVTYNE. The CDR3 reads in full as CASSFDGGVTYNEQFF.

In regard to this clone: The read ends 3 residues before the CDR3 terminus; that terminus is restored from the germline J gene. The chain joins TRBV6-1 to TRBJ2-2, with D perhaps matching TRBD1 (6 bases). There are 18 residues in the CDR3. Germline V gene sequence: CDR1 MNHNS, CDR2 SASEGT. The CDR3 bases that were read are TGTGCCAGCAGTGAAAGGGGTGAGGGACACGCCTCTAATTCACCG. This sequence encodes CASSERGEGHASNSP. From start to end, the CDR3 is CASSERGEGHASNSPLFF.

Worth noting for this clone: The read finishes 3 residues shy of the CDR3 end, and the germline J gene is used to complete it. This chain joins TRBV19 and TRBJ1-1; 7 bases are a match to TRBD1. CDR1 LNHDA and CDR2 SQIVND come from the germline V gene (reference sequence). J lost 1 base, V lost 6 bases, and 5 bases had no gene match. This CDR3 has 14 amino acids. The sequenced CDR3 bases are TGTGCCAGTAGCGAGACAGGGACGAACACTGAA. Its translation: CASSETGTNTE. The whole CDR3 reads CASSETGTNTEAFF.

As for this clone: The CDR3 goes on 3 residues after the read ends, and that part is filled in from the germline J gene. V gene TRBV7-9 combines with J gene TRBJ2-1, with D possibly matching TRBD1 (6 bases). Per the germline V gene, CDR1 is SEHNR and CDR2 is FQNEAQ (reference sequence). Trimming stripped 8 bases from V and 3 bases from J, with 14 bases between. The CDR3 runs to 14 residues. The part of the CDR3 DNA that was read is TGTGCCAGCTCCCCTGGACAGATCTACAATGAG. Its translation is CASSPGQIYNE. The complete CDR3 sequence is CASSPGQIYNEQFF. Combining the CDR3 with reference TRBV7-9 and TRBJ2-1 gives the whole variable domain DTGVSQNPRHKITKRGQNVTFRCDPISEHNRLYWYRQTLGQGPEFLTYFQNEAQLEKSRLLSDRFSAERPKGSFSTLEIQRTEQGDSAMYLCASSPGQIYNEQFFGPGTRLTVL.

Details on this clone: The missing CDR3 end, 3 residues past where the read stops, is filled in from the germline J gene. Distinct nucleotide sequences in the sample also encode this CDR3. This chain joins TRBV19 and TRBJ2-1, with 11 nucleotides matching TRBD1. The CDR3 has 17 residues. The germline V gene has CDR1 LNHDA and CDR2 SQIVND (reference sequence). V shed 5 bases, J shed 6 bases, and the junction held 12 bases outside the gene matches. CDR3 amino acids: CASSPGTSGTGGNEQFF. CDR3 DNA (partial): TGTGCCAGTAGTCCAGGGACCAGCGGGACAGGGGGCAATGAG.

Note on this clone: Sequencing ends 3 residues short of the CDR3 end; the germline J gene provides the rest. V is TRBV13 and J is TRBJ2-2, with TRBD2 matching over 9 bases. The germline V gene has CDR1 PRHDT and CDR2 FYEKMQ (reference sequence). V was pared by 3 bases and J by 6 bases, with 5 bases of the junction left unmatched. This CDR3 has 15 residues. The part of the CDR3 DNA that was read is TGTGCCAGCAGCTTCGGCGGGAGGGCCGCCGGGGAG. Its protein is CASSFGGRAAGE. In full, the CDR3 reads CASSFGGRAAGELFF. Using reference TRBV13 and TRBJ2-2 for the parts outside the CDR3, the full variable domain is AAGVIQSPRHLIKEKRETATLKCYPIPRHDTVYWYQQGPGQDPQFLISFYEKMQSDKGSIPDRFSAQQFSDYHSELNMSSLELGDSALYFCASSFGGRAAGELFFGEGSRLTVL.

This clone counts as medium-sized by frequency. The read ends 3 residues shy of where the CDR3 ends; the end is completed using the germline J gene. The chain couples TRBV7-6 to TRBJ2-5; D perhaps matches TRBD2 (5 bases). The CDR3 has 17 residues. The germline V gene has CDR1 SGHVS and CDR2 FNYEAQ. V was shortened by 3 bases and J by 5 bases, with 22 bases between the two germline ends. CDR3 loop: CASSLGYLSPEDETQYF. CDR3 DNA (partial): TGTGCCAGCAGCTTGGGCTACTTATCCCCGGAGGATGAGACC.

A word on this clone: The CDR3 end falls 3 residues outside the read, so it is completed with the germline J gene. J is TRBJ2-5 and V is TRBV27; 9 bases line up with TRBD2. V was clipped by 3 bases and J by 1 base; unmatched bases: 6. CDR1 is MNHEY and CDR2 is SMNVEV in the germline V gene (reference sequence). The CDR3 has 16 residues. The CDR3 spells CASSLHIAGVQETQYF. The sequenced CDR3 bases are TGTGCCAGCAGTTTGCACATAGCGGGAGTCCAAGAGACC.

Comments on this clone: The read comes to an end 3 residues before the CDR3 does, leaving the germline J gene to fill in the end. This chain links TRBV20-1 with TRBJ2-3; 7 positions match TRBD2. Germline CDR1 reads DFQATT; CDR2 reads SNEGSKA (reference sequence). The CDR3 contains 14 residues. The CDR3: CSARDLGGRETQYF. The CDR3 DNA, read in part, is TGCAGTGCTAGAGATCTCGGCGGGAGAGAGACG.

Regarding this clone: The read halts 3 residues ahead of the CDR3 end, with the missing end drawn from the germline J gene. Other DNA sequences within the sample encode an identical CDR3. This rearrangement joins TRBV23-1 to TRBJ1-3; a weak D match, TRBD1 (6 bases). TRBV23-1 is designated an ORF whose function remains uncertain. The length of the CDR3 is 15 residues. The V and J ends lost 6 bases and 7 bases respectively, with 19 bases between them. The CDR3 here is CASRRRTVFTNTIYF. The CDR3 DNA, read in part, is TGCGCCAGCAGGCGCAGGACAGTTTTCACGAACACC.

In the case of this clone: The read terminates 3 residues before the CDR3 end, so the remaining end is supplied by the germline J gene. The chain is built from TRBV2 and TRBJ2-1; no reliable D call. This CDR3 comprises 10 residues. Trimming pared 4 bases from V and 9 bases from J, leaving 4 bases between. The germline V gene has CDR1 SNHLY and CDR2 FYNNEI. Partial CDR3 DNA: TGTGCCAGCAGTGGAGGTGAG. Protein product: CASSGGE. The whole CDR3 region reads CASSGGEQFF.

On this clone itself: The read is 3 residues too short to cover the CDR3 end, so that end is filled in from the germline J gene. The chain is built from TRBV11-2 and TRBJ2-5; the D is unclear. The CDR3 contains 12 residues. Looked up from germline, CDR1 is SGHAT and CDR2 is FQNNGV. The V gene lost 0 bases and the J gene lost 5 bases, with 4 bases spanning the gap. The CDR3 bases that were read are TGTGCCAGCAGCTTAGATCGGGAGACC. Translated, it gives CASSLDRET. The entire CDR3 protein reads CASSLDRETQYF.

As for this clone: Read data end 3 residues before the CDR3 end; the end is taken from the germline J gene. The chain employs TRBV28 and TRBJ1-5; maybe TRBD1 (6 bases). V dropped 4 bases and J dropped 0 bases, with 19 bases sitting between them. Germline V gene sequence: CDR1 MDHEN, CDR2 SYDVKM. This CDR3 spans 18 amino acids. The sequenced part of the CDR3 DNA is TGTGCCAGCAGTTCGGGATATAACAGGGTTATTAGCAATCAGCCC. Its translation: CASSSGYNRVISNQP. The entire CDR3 protein is CASSSGYNRVISNQPQHF.

As concerns this clone: The read falls 3 residues short of the CDR3 end, and the missing part is taken from the germline J gene. The genes are TRBV20-1 and TRBJ1-5, with D perhaps TRBD1 (6 bases). The CDR3 is made up of 14 amino acids. Trimming took 3 bases from V and 7 from J, leaving 16 bases between them. CDR1 and CDR2 from the germline V gene are DFQATT and SNEGSKA (reference sequence). The sequenced part of the CDR3 DNA is TGCAGTGCTAGGGAGACAGGATCAGGACAGCCC. Translating gives CSARETGSGQP. The whole CDR3 sequence reads CSARETGSGQPQHF.

Notes on this clone: Compared with germline, one end of the junction differs, possibly owing to a read error. The read gets to within 3 residues of the CDR3 end, and the germline J gene fills in the rest. The chain joins TRBV7-7 to TRBJ2-3, with D possibly being TRBD1 (5 bases). Germline V lookup: CDR1 SSHAT, CDR2 FNYEAQ (reference sequence). There are 13 residues in the CDR3. CDR3 DNA (partial): TGTGCTAGCAGCACCCAGGACACAGAGACG. Translated, it gives CASSTQDTET. The entire CDR3 sequence reads CASSTQDTETQYF.

To note about this clone: Sequencing ends 3 residues short of the CDR3 end; the germline J gene provides the rest. The rearrangement joins TRBV18 to TRBJ1-5; a weak D match, TRBD1 (6 bases). In germline, CDR1 is KGHSH, CDR2 LQKENI. Trimming left V 2 bases short and J 2 bases short, with 10 bases between. The CDR3 sequence is 15 residues long. CDR3 in amino acids: CASSPSSGGNQPQHF. The DNA read from the CDR3 is TGTGCCAGCTCACCATCGTCAGGGGGCAATCAGCCC.